The 7 T cell receptor beta chains below come from one sample, sequenced in a study of Ad26.COV2.S vaccination and SARS-CoV-2 variants. This table comes from immunoSEQ multiplex PCR, and its TCRdb copy is limited to in-frame clones, with some not included. The table records approximately 300,000 clones, 85% to 90% of them present only once. Sample treatment: approximately 18 received Ad26.COV2.S at low or high dose, single or two shots; 5 received placebo; per-sample allocation not given. Specimen acquisition occurred on day 63 following the initial vaccine or placebo injection. The sample here was peripheral blood, taken in a trial of Ad26.COV2.S vaccine versus placebo. These receptors originate from a person between 18 and 59 years old who received the Ad26.COV2.S COVID-19 vaccine or a placebo.

The chain couples TRBV18 to TRBJ2-5; D perhaps matches TRBD1 (6 bases). The CDR3 consists of 14 residues. Germline CDR1 KGHSH, CDR2 LQKENI. Trimming removed 6 bases at V and 2 bases at J, with 13 bases between. CDR3 loop: CASSRGTGQETQYF. In DNA, the CDR3 is TGTGCCAGCTCTCGCGGTACAGGGCAAGAGACCCAGTACTTC.

V gene TRBV9 combines with J gene TRBJ2-3; 8 nucleotides align to TRBD2. V lost 3 bases and J lost 5; bases outside the gene matches: 5. The germline CDR1 and CDR2 sequences are SGDLS and YYNGEE. This CDR3 contains 14 residues. The CDR3 sequence: CASSASGGRDTQYF. DNA for the CDR3: TGTGCCAGCAGCGCCAGCGGGGGCCGAGATACGCAGTATTTT.

The V call is TRBV6-2 or TRBV6-3, the J call TRBJ2-7; 7 bases are shared with TRBD2. V was pared by 4 bases and J by 5 bases, with 8 bases of the junction left unmatched. This CDR3 is 14 amino acids long. Germline loops: CDR1 MNHEY, CDR2 SVGEGT. CDR3 protein: CASSLLREDHEQYF. In DNA, the CDR3 is TGTGCCAGCAGTTTGTTACGGGAGGACCACGAGCAGTACTTC.

The chain links TRBV7-3 to TRBJ2-5, with a weak D call TRBD1 (6 bases). The CDR3 has 14 amino acids. V shed 2 bases and J shed 6 bases, with 13 bases lying between them. The V gene's germline CDR1 is SGHTA and CDR2 FQGTGA. The CDR3 nucleotides are TGTGCCAGCAGCTTATCCGCAGGGGCGAAGACCCAGTACTTC. Translated, it gives CASSLSAGAKTQYF.

This rearrangement joins TRBV6-5 to TRBJ1-4; the D gene is possibly TRBD1 (5 bases). Germline V lookup: CDR1 MNHEY, CDR2 SVGAGI. The ends were cut back, 5 bases at V and 8 bases at J, with 15 bases in the middle. The CDR3 has 14 amino acids. CDR3 nucleotide sequence: TGTGCCAGCAGTCCGGGACGCGGGGTCGAAAAACTGTTTTTT. This sequence encodes CASSPGRGVEKLFF.

The rearrangement joins TRBV27 to TRBJ2-3; D not certain. Germline V CDR1 and CDR2: MNHEY, SMNVEV (reference sequence). CDR3 size: 13 residues. V dropped 7 bases and J dropped 6 bases, with 14 bases sitting between them. In DNA, the CDR3 is TGTGCCAGCACCAAACCGGCGACGGATACGCAGTATTTT. It translates to CASTKPATDTQYF.

The chain uses TRBV5-5 and TRBJ2-2, with D tentatively TRBD1 or TRBD2 (5 bases each). V was clipped by 0 bases and J by 3 bases, with 9 bases between them. The CDR3 sequence is 15 residues long. Germline CDR1 SGHKS, CDR2 YYEKEE (reference sequence). The CDR3 loop reads CASSLVGVDTGELFF. CDR3 bases: TGTGCCAGCAGCTTGGTGGGGGTGGACACCGGGGAGCTGTTTTTT.